A selection of T cell receptor beta chains follows, all from one sample in a study of CD8 T cells in ankylosing spondylitis. MiXCR, run by TCRdb on the 5' RACE reads, gives a single entry per CDR3 protein. The table includes under 200,000 distinct CDR3 sequences, around 10% detected once. Sequences were obtained from blood, either unsorted or a sorted T cell fraction (not recorded which). Receptor source: a male donor with ankylosing spondylitis or in good health (not recorded which). The conserved cysteine and the conserved F or W are not part of the CDR3 here.

V gene	J gene	CDR3 protein
TRBV5-6	TRBJ1-2	ASSLPGTGKGYT
TRBV20-1	TRBJ2-1	CARDLGGAGGNNEQF
TRBV4-1	TRBJ2-5	ASSQDTPSGRIETQY
TRBV5-5	TRBJ2-1	ASSLAVNEQF
TRBV6-1	TRBJ2-7	ASSRLAGVLEQY
TRBV28	TRBJ2-3	ASSLARDTQY
TRBV12-3/TRBV12-4	TRBJ2-7	ASSRRDEQY
TRBV3-1	TRBJ1-6	ASSQAGLSPLH
TRBV6-2/TRBV6-3	TRBJ2-1	ASSYQSSGSDEQF
TRBV6-5	TRBJ2-7	ASSSTLSEQY
TRBV12-3/TRBV12-4	TRBJ1-5	ASSFAGSNQPQH
TRBV6-1	TRBJ1-3	ASSATSGGNTIY
TRBV20-1	TRBJ2-5	SASTYDSGMTETQY
TRBV6-2/TRBV6-3	TRBJ2-1	ASSYGRLAGLSSYNEQF
TRBV6-6	TRBJ2-1	ASRQGLHNEQF
TRBV10-2	TRBJ1-1	ASSEGGHTEAF
TRBV12-3/TRBV12-4	TRBJ2-3	ASSSADTQY
TRBV12-3/TRBV12-4	TRBJ2-5	ASSTGGETQY
TRBV20-1	TRBJ2-3	SAASGSSADTQY
TRBV4-3	TRBJ1-1	ASSQQGQNTEAF
TRBV6-1	TRBJ2-2	ASSPNRGMRNTGELF
TRBV12-3/TRBV12-4	TRBJ2-5	ASRRTAGETQY
TRBV7-6	TRBJ2-1	AGSPTVNYNEQF
TRBV5-1	TRBJ2-2	ASSLGASRGTGELF
TRBV7-2	TRBJ2-3	ASSLQSSAGGTDTQY
TRBV5-1	TRBJ2-1	ASSLVGTSGTYNEQF
TRBV20-1	TRBJ2-3	SASGGGASTDTQY
TRBV12-3/TRBV12-4	TRBJ2-2	ASSSLTGGNTGELF
TRBV20-1	TRBJ1-4	SASGGGEKLF
TRBV5-1	TRBJ2-1	ASSVTGGAYNEQF
TRBV28	TRBJ1-1	ASNTHGFEAF
TRBV9	TRBJ2-7	ASSVGNAPEQY
TRBV5-1	TRBJ2-5	AGSPGLAGDQETQY
TRBV25-1	TRBJ2-3	ASSEYLQADTQY
TRBV12-3/TRBV12-4	TRBJ2-7	ASSFGGLGYEQY
TRBV10-1	TRBJ1-6	ASSEGATPLH
TRBV5-1	TRBJ2-7	ASNQTGALYEQY
TRBV5-4	TRBJ2-1	ASSFGGSYNEQF
TRBV5-1	TRBJ1-5	ASSLTGANQPQH
TRBV29-1	TRBJ2-3	SVVVAGRTDTQY
TRBV20-1	TRBJ2-2	SARETGYTGELF
TRBV11-2	TRBJ1-6	ASSLDLEGASYNSPLH
TRBV11-2	TRBJ2-2	ASSNRNTGELF
TRBV25-1	TRBJ2-7	ASKTSDGYEQY
TRBV14	TRBJ1-1	ASSQERNTEAF
TRBV6-1	TRBJ2-2	ASSRRLDGPGELF
TRBV6-1	TRBJ1-1	ASSERGNTEAF
TRBV7-9	TRBJ2-5	ASSHDTTRGTQY
TRBV27	TRBJ1-1	ARTRTVKNTEAF
TRBV7-8	TRBJ2-2	ASSLGGRLLTGELF
TRBV29-1	TRBJ1-4	SVRPSPIEKLF
TRBV6-2/TRBV6-3	TRBJ2-5	ASSTILKYHRTQY
TRBV6-5	TRBJ2-2	ASSYSGVAGELF
TRBV19	TRBJ2-5	ASSEGRQETQY
TRBV12-3/TRBV12-4	TRBJ2-1	ASSFGTSGSGDEQF
TRBV5-1	TRBJ1-1	ASSLVGEGYAEAF
TRBV12-3/TRBV12-4	TRBJ2-1	ASSLTRGEQF
TRBV12-3/TRBV12-4	TRBJ2-3	ASSSGTHISTDTQY
TRBV12-3/TRBV12-4	TRBJ2-4	ASSLVIPGSGGQIAKNIQY